This T cell receptor (beta chain) is drawn from a study of prognosis after radiotherapy for stage I lung cancer. Genomic DNA yielded TCR beta CDR3, amplified by two-round multiplex PCR. The authors ran first-round PCR with primers specific to each TRBV and TRBJ gene. TCRdb analysed the multiplex PCR reads with MiXCR anew, one entry per CDR3 protein. The sample comprises about 18,000 distinct CDR3 sequences, 44% of which are singletons, and about two fifths rests with the top ten. The germline gives CDR1 MNHEY, CDR2 SMNVEV (reference sequence). The CDR3 length is 15 residues. Trimming removed 7 bases at V and 4 bases at J, with 16 bases between.

The sample consisted of PBMCs, taken before or after stereotactic body radiation therapy (not recorded which). The V call is TRBV27, the J call TRBJ2-2; weak D call: TRBD1 (5 bases). This clonotype originated in a donor over 45 with non-small cell lung cancer. The CDR3 DNA sequence: TGTGCCAGCATTTTGCGCAGGGTCGGCACCGGGGAGCTGTTTTTT. It yields the protein CASILRRVGTGELFF.